Listed here is a single T cell receptor beta chain. Amplification of TCR beta CDR3 regions used RNA as the template. Researchers ran a first-round RT-PCR on the TCR CDR3 using the HTBI primer set. TCRdb processed the multiplex PCR reads anew with MiXCR; each CDR3 protein has one entry. The sample lists about 350,000 distinct CDR3 sequences, about 15% occurring once. Over 18 months, lack of ophthalmopathy progression marked Graves' hyperthyroidism as stable. Pregnant or lactating patients were excluded, as were those with uncontrolled infection or other autoimmune disease. The source of the sample is a study of T cells in Graves' hyperthyroidism and ophthalmopathy. Looking at the study overall: Specimen type is peripheral blood, collected at initial diagnosis prior to any treatment.

This clonotype was sampled from a woman aged 25 to 39 with Graves' hyperthyroidism. The sequencing sample was made of blood.

The CDR3 loop reads CAIRDVGGTEAFF. Written as DNA, the CDR3 is TGTGCCATCAGGGACGTGGGTGGGACTGAAGCTTTCTTT. The chain joins TRBV10-3 to TRBJ1-1; D gene unclear. In germline, CDR1 is ENHRY, CDR2 SYGVKD. This CDR3 comprises 13 residues. V lost 6 bases and J lost 5, with 13 bases in between.